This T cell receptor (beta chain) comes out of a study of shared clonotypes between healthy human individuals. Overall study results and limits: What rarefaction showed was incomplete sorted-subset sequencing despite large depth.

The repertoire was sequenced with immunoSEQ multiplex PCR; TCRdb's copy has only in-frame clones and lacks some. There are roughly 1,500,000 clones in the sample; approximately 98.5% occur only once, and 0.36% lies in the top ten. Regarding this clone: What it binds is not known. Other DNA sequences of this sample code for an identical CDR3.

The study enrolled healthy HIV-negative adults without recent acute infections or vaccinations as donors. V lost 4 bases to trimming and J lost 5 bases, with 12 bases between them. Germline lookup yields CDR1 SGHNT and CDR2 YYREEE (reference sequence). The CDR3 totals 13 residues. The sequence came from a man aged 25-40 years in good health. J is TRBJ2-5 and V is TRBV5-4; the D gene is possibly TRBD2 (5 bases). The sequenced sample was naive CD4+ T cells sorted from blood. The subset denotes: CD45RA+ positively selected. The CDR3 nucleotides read TGTGCCAGCAGCCCGGACTCTCAGGAGACCCAGTACTTC. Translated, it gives CASSPDSQETQYF.